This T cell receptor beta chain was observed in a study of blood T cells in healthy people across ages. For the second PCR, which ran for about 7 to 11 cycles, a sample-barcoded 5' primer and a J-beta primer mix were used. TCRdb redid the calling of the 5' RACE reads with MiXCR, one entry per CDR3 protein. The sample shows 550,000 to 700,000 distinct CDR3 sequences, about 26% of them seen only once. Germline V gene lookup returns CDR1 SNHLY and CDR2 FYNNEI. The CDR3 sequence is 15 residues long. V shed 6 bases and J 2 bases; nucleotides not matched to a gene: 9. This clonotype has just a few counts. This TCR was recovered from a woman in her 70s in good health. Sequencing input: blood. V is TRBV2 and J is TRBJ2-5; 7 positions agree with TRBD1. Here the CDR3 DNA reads TGTGCCAGCAGCCCCCACGAGACAGGGCAAGAGACCCAGTACTTC. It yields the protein CASSPHETGQETQYF.